A selection of T cell receptor beta chains follows, all from one sample in a study of radiotherapy plus CTLA-4 blockade in lung cancer. Some clones are missing from TCRdb's copy, which holds only in-frame ones; the method was immunoSEQ multiplex PCR. The sample carries roughly 50,000 clones, 88% recorded once. The sample in question was peripheral blood, obtained from a patient treated with radiotherapy plus ipilimumab. Source of these receptors: a human donor with non-small cell lung cancer whose response to radiotherapy plus ipilimumab could not be evaluated. Each CDR3 is given with its conserved first and last residue. Each record gives: clone size, D gene, V gene, CDR3 length, J gene, CDR3 DNA, CDR3 protein. D genes are given only for firm matches. Expanded clones get a size class; other rows say once, few or many, or leave the size out.

>.|TRBD1|TRBV5-3|16|TRBJ2-4
TGTGCCAGAAGCTTTGATTTCCGGGACAGAAAAAACATTCAGTACTTC
CARSFDFRDRKNIQYF
>.|.|TRBV5-1|13|TRBJ1-2
TGCGCCAGCAGCGCCAGCGGGGACTATGGCTACACCTTC
CASSASGDYGYTF
>.|.|TRBV11-2|14|TRBJ2-2
TGTGCCAGCAGCGCCGCTCGACGCGGTGGGGAGCTGTTTTTT
CASSAARRGGELFF
>few|.|TRBV10-3|15|TRBJ1-3
TGTGCCATCAGTGAGTCAGAGGTCTCTGGAAACACCATATATTTT
CAISESEVSGNTIYF
>once|TRBD2|TRBV29-1|15|TRBJ2-7
TGCAGCGTCTCCGGGACTAGCGGGGCCACCTACGAGCAGTACTTC
CSVSGTSGATYEQYF
>.|.|TRBV7-2|16|TRBJ2-3
TGTGCCAGCAGCTTAGGAGCCGTGGGAGGCACAGATACGCAGTATTTT
CASSLGAVGGTDTQYF
>once|.|TRBV7-9|15|TRBJ2-7
TGTGCCAGCAGCCGTACTCGGCTAGGGGCCTACGAGCAGTACTTC
CASSRTRLGAYEQYF
>few|.|TRBV5-4|16|TRBJ1-2
TGTGCCAGCAGCTTGGCCGGTGGGGACTATTTGGGCGGCTACACCTTC
CASSLAGGDYLGGYTF
>once|TRBD2|TRBV28|17|TRBJ2-1
TGTGCCAGCAGTTTAGGACTAGCGGGAAAAAGGGGCAATGAGCAGTTCTTC
CASSLGLAGKRGNEQFF
>.|TRBD1|TRBV5-1|15|TRBJ2-5
TGCGCCAGCAGCCAGATCCCGACAGGGCAAGAGACCCAGTACTTC
CASSQIPTGQETQYF
>.|TRBD2|TRBV5-1|16|TRBJ2-3
TGCGCCAGCAGCTGGGCCGACAGCGGGGGTTCAGATACGCAGTATTTT
CASSWADSGGSDTQYF